This is a list of T cell receptor beta chains from one sample in a study of read filtering for tumor transcriptome and immune sequencing. Each CDR3 protein is one row after TCRdb ran MiXCR on the reads. The sample consists of 57,000 or so distinct CDR3 sequences, about a fifth of them appearing once. Material for sequencing was a population of CD138-negative cells sorted from bone marrow. All receptors derive from a donor over 35 with multiple myeloma. Each CDR3 is given with its conserved first and last residue. A D gene is named only where the DNA matches it firmly. Some rows have no size entry. The others give once, few or many, or a class for an expanded clone.

CDR3aa | CDR3nt | d_gene | j_gene | v_gene | abundance
CASSPSGSGDKNIQYF | TGTGCCAGCAGTCCATCCGGATCAGGGGACAAAAACATTCAGTACTTC | . | TRBJ2-4 | TRBV28 | .
CASSNPGQASSYNSPLHF | TGTGCCAGCAGCAACCCAGGACAGGCAAGCTCCTATAATTCACCCCTCCACTTT | TRBD1 | TRBJ1-6 | TRBV7-9 | many
CASLDREGTMNTEAFF | TGTGCCAGCTTGGACAGGGAGGGGACCATGAACACTGAAGCTTTCTTT | TRBD1 | TRBJ1-1 | TRBV2 | .
CASSLDRTRSYGYTF | TGCGCCAGCAGCTTGGACCGGACACGGAGCTATGGCTACACCTTC | . | TRBJ1-2 | TRBV5-1 | many
CASTPVRGPSGLFF | TGTGCCAGCACCCCTGTCCGGGGCCCATCGGGGCTGTTTTTT | . | TRBJ2-2 | TRBV6-1 | many
CSVEFGVKETQYF | TGCAGCGTTGAGTTCGGTGTTAAAGAGACCCAGTACTTC | . | TRBJ2-5 | TRBV29-1 | many
CSASPGTGGFEQYF | TGCAGTGCTAGCCCCGGGACAGGGGGCTTTGAGCAGTACTTC | TRBD1 | TRBJ2-7 | TRBV20-1 | .
CASSFQGGNQPQHF | TGTGCCAGCAGTTTCCAGGGAGGCAATCAGCCCCAGCATTTT | . | TRBJ1-5 | TRBV6-2/TRBV6-3 | many
CSARDNGRTDTQYF | TGCAGTGCTAGAGATAACGGGAGAACAGATACGCAGTATTTT | . | TRBJ2-3 | TRBV20-1 | many
CASMREDTQYF | TGTGCCAGCATGCGGGAGGATACGCAGTATTTT | TRBD2 | TRBJ2-3 | TRBV6-6 | many
CASSFLAGEPRETQYF | TGTGCCAGCAGTTTTCTAGCGGGGGAGCCAAGGGAGACCCAGTACTTC | TRBD2 | TRBJ2-5 | TRBV28 | many
CASSRRLREVTDTQYF | TGCGCCAGCAGCCGAAGATTGCGGGAGGTTACAGATACGCAGTATTTT | TRBD2 | TRBJ2-3 | TRBV5-1 | many
CASSQEMGRNQPQHF | TGTGCCAGCAGCCAGGAGATGGGCCGCAATCAGCCCCAGCATTTT | . | TRBJ1-5 | TRBV3-1 | .
CASSPLGPSWETQYF | TGTGCCAGCAGCCCCCTCGGACCATCATGGGAGACCCAGTACTTC | . | TRBJ2-5 | TRBV7-9 | many
CARSVVAGKNEQFF | TGTGCGCGCAGCGTAGTTGCGGGGAAGAATGAGCAGTTCTTC | . | TRBJ2-1 | TRBV9 | .
CASSLVIGGYEQYF | TGCGCCAGCAGCTTGGTTATAGGGGGTTACGAGCAGTACTTC | . | TRBJ2-7 | TRBV5-1 | many
CASSSDSGLAGGSYEQYF | TGTGCCAGCAGCTCTGACTCAGGACTAGCGGGCGGATCCTACGAGCAGTACTTC | TRBD2 | TRBJ2-7 | TRBV6-6 | many
CASRTSGTAYEQYF | TGTGCCAGCAGAACCTCAGGGACAGCCTACGAGCAGTACTTC | TRBD1 | TRBJ2-7 | TRBV28 | many
CASSPLIAGGYEQYF | TGCGCCAGCAGCCCCCTTATAGCGGGAGGCTACGAGCAGTACTTC | TRBD2 | TRBJ2-7 | TRBV4-1 | few
CASARGGDPSTDTQYF | TGTGCCAGCGCTAGAGGGGGTGATCCTAGCACAGATACGCAGTATTTT | . | TRBJ2-3 | TRBV6-5 | many
CSAPESGTGGLETQYF | TGCAGTGCTCCTGAGTCCGGGACAGGGGGCCTAGAGACCCAGTACTTC | TRBD1 | TRBJ2-5 | TRBV20-1 | many
CASSPYPGANVLTF | TGCGCCAGCAGCCCATATCCTGGGGCCAACGTCCTGACTTTC | . | TRBJ2-6 | TRBV5-1 | many
CASGSLNRGTDTQYF | TGTGCCAGCGGCTCCCTGAACCGGGGCACAGATACGCAGTATTTT | . | TRBJ2-3 | TRBV2 | many
CASSPGQEAAEQFF | TGTGCCAGCAGTCCGGGACAGGAAGCCGCGGAGCAGTTCTTC | TRBD1 | TRBJ2-1 | TRBV6-1 | many
CASSQATGELFF | TGTGCCAGTAGCCAAGCCACCGGGGAGCTGTTTTTT | . | TRBJ2-2 | TRBV11-3 | many
CASRPDGGTGELFF | TGTGCCAGCAGGCCCGATGGCGGCACCGGGGAGCTGTTTTTT | . | TRBJ2-2 | TRBV6-2/TRBV6-3 | few
CASSSSNYGYTF | . | . | TRBJ1-2 | TRBV12-3/TRBV12-4 | .
CASTYSGGLGTEAFF | TGTGCCAGCACCTATAGCGGGGGCCTGGGCACTGAAGCTTTCTTT | . | TRBJ1-1 | TRBV3-1 | many
CASSSAGEGNEQFF | TGTGCCAGCAGTTCAGCGGGAGAGGGGAATGAGCAGTTCTTC | TRBD2 | TRBJ2-1 | TRBV28 | many
CASGPSGGGDTQYF | TGCGCCAGCGGACCTAGCGGGGGGGGGGATACGCAGTATTTT | TRBD2 | TRBJ2-3 | TRBV5-1 | many
CAWGFSTGAKNIQYF | TGTGCCTGGGGCTTTTCGACAGGAGCCAAAAACATTCAGTACTTC | . | TRBJ2-4 | TRBV30 | .
CASSGGGHGHEQFF | TGTGCCAGTAGCGGGGGCGGGCATGGCCATGAGCAGTTCTTC | TRBD2 | TRBJ2-1 | TRBV7-3 | many
CASSLGLNEQYF | TGTGCCAGCAGCTTGGGCCTTAACGAGCAGTACTTC | . | TRBJ2-7 | TRBV7-9 | many
CASSLLAGSGGQSF | TGTGCCAGCAGCTTACTAGCGGGATCAGGAGGGCAGTCCTTC | TRBD2 | TRBJ2-1 | TRBV7-8 | .
CSVGRQGAQETQYF | TGCAGCGTGGGTAGACAGGGGGCCCAAGAGACCCAGTACTTC | TRBD1 | TRBJ2-5 | TRBV29-1 | many
CASSLEEQGLSGTGELFF | TGTGCCAGCAGCTTAGAAGAACAGGGCCTCAGCGGCACCGGGGAGCTGTTTTTT | . | TRBJ2-2 | TRBV11-2 | many
CASSYSGANVLTF | TGTGCCAGCAGTTATAGTGGGGCCAACGTCCTGACTTTC | . | TRBJ2-6 | TRBV6-2/TRBV6-3 | many
CASSLASKETQYF | TGCGCCAGCAGTCTAGCGTCAAAAGAGACCCAGTACTTC | . | TRBJ2-5 | TRBV5-1 | many
CASSLEPDNSPLHF | TGCGCCAGCAGCTTGGAACCGGATAATTCACCCCTCCACTTT | . | TRBJ1-6 | TRBV5-1 | many
CSARVGGPSNQPQHF | TGCAGTGCTAGAGTAGGGGGCCCTAGCAATCAGCCCCAGCATTTT | TRBD1 | TRBJ1-5 | TRBV20-1 | many
CASRPEVDTEAFF | TGTGCCAGCAGGCCCGAGGTGGACACTGAAGCTTTCTTT | . | TRBJ1-1 | TRBV6-5 | many
CSARGTGSNQPQHF | TGCAGTGCTAGGGGGACTGGTAGCAATCAGCCCCAGCATTTT | . | TRBJ1-5 | TRBV20-1 | many
CASKLYTDSYEQYF | TGTGCCAGCAAACTTTATACCGACTCCTACGAGCAGTACTTC | . | TRBJ2-7 | TRBV7-3 | many
CASSPGAVETQYF | TGTGCCAGCTCACCAGGGGCCGTGGAGACCCAGTACTTC | . | TRBJ2-5 | TRBV18 | many
CASSLGNVLNTEAFF | TGCGCCAGCAGCTTGGGGAACGTCTTGAACACTGAAGCTTTCTTT | . | TRBJ1-1 | TRBV5-1 | few
CSAQRGQETQYF | TGCAGTGCTCAGCGGGGACAAGAGACCCAGTACTTC | TRBD2 | TRBJ2-5 | TRBV20-1 | many
CASSLAGIVRGRGTQYF | TGTGCCAGCAGCTTAGCCGGGATAGTAAGGGGGCGGGGTACGCAGTATTTT | . | TRBJ2-3 | TRBV7-2 | many